Below are 2 T cell receptor beta chains sequenced from a single sample in a study of blood T cell repertoires in COVID-19. TCRdb's copy holds only in-frame clones and misses some; the assay was immunoSEQ multiplex PCR. The table includes about 69,000 clones, around 77% detected once. Sequenced input: peripheral blood. The receptors derive from a man aged 55 to 70 with acute or convalescent COVID-19.

This sequence joins TRBV13 and TRBJ1-5; 7 bases agree with TRBD1. The CDR3 consists of 15 residues. Trimming took 5 bases from V and 1 from J; bases not matched to a gene: 5. Germline V CDR1 and CDR2: PRHDT, FYEKMQ (reference sequence). CDR3 sequence reads: CASSIGQASNQPQHF. DNA for the CDR3: TGTGCCAGCAGCATTGGACAGGCCAGCAATCAGCCCCAGCATTTT.

V gene TRBV28 combines with J gene TRBJ2-7, with D possibly TRBD1 on 5 matching bases. This CDR3 is 12 amino acids long. Germline CDR1 reads MDHEN; CDR2 reads SYDVKM. Trimming removed 6 bases from V and 4 bases from J, with 10 bases in between. CDR3 loop: CASRYRQYEQYF. CDR3 in DNA: TGTGCCAGCAGGTACAGACAGTACGAGCAGTACTTC. Drawing the rest from reference TRBV28 and TRBJ2-7, the complete variable domain is DVKVTQSSRYLVKRTGEKVFLECVQDMDHENMFWYRQDPGLGLRLIYFSYDVKMKEKGDIPEGYSVSREKKERFSLILESASTNQTSMYLCASRYRQYEQYFGPGTRLTVT.